The 16 T cell receptor beta chains listed next were all sequenced from one sample in a study of CD8 T cells in ankylosing spondylitis (dated by TCRdb to 2016 to 2017). Libraries came from 5' RACE. Sequencing was performed on an Illumina HiSeq 2500. Using fastp trimming at Q25 and MiXCR clonotype assembly, TCRdb reanalyzed the public sequencing data and kept in-frame beta chains. For every CDR3 protein sequence, its rows merge into one entry that carries the most common genes and DNA. The sample table shows approximately 200,000 distinct CDR3 sequences, and 13% are seen once. Of the sample, 9.5% to 12% falls within the top ten clones. Sequencing used blood, either unsorted or a sorted T cell fraction (not recorded which). The origin of the receptors is a female donor with ankylosing spondylitis or in good health (not recorded which).

V gene TRBV12-3 or TRBV12-4 combines with J gene TRBJ1-2, with 8 bases that match TRBD1. This CDR3 comprises 13 residues. Germline trimming cut 5 bases from V and 6 bases from J; bases unmatched to any gene: 5. The CDR3 spells CASSTQGAHGYTF. The CDR3 DNA follows: TGTGCCAGCAGTACTCAGGGGGCGCATGGCTACACCTTC.

CDR3 protein: CASSIQGAQSEQFF. The CDR3 nucleotides read TGTGCCAGTAGTATCCAGGGGGCGCAGAGTGAGCAGTTCTTC. The V call is TRBV19, the J call TRBJ2-1; 8 bases align to TRBD1. The ends lost 3 bases at V and 9 bases at J; junction bases unmatched: 7. The germline CDR1 and CDR2 sequences are LNHDA and SQIVND (reference sequence). This CDR3 spans 14 amino acids.

This clonotype was counted at least ten times. The chain links TRBV4-3 to TRBJ1-4; D not certain. CDR1 is LGHNA and CDR2 is YSLEER in the germline V gene. The CDR3 sequence is 14 residues long. The V gene lost 2 bases and the J gene lost 0 bases, with 4 bases spanning the gap. This chain's CDR3 is CASSQSATNEKLFF. Written as DNA, the CDR3 is TGCGCCAGCAGCCAATCAGCAACTAATGAAAAACTGTTTTTT.

This sequence joins TRBV27 and TRBJ2-7, with 7 bases lining up with TRBD1. Per germline, CDR1 MNHEY and CDR2 SMNVEV (reference sequence). Trimming removed 3 bases from V and 0 bases from J; junction bases left unmatched: 5. The CDR3 spans 15 residues. CDR3 residues: CASSLRQGTSYEQYF. The DNA of the CDR3 is TGTGCCAGCAGTTTGAGACAGGGCACCTCCTACGAGCAGTACTTC.

This clonotype was found many times. The CDR3 sequence is CSARDPLEGYTF. CDR3 nucleotides: TGCAGTGCTAGAGACCCTCTGGAGGGCTACACCTTC. The V gene is TRBV20-1, the J gene TRBJ1-2; D remains ambiguous. CDR3 length equals 12 residues. Germline assignment: CDR1 DFQATT and CDR2 SNEGSKA (reference sequence). The V end lost 0 bases, the J end lost 8 bases, and 10 bases lay between the germline ends.

This clonotype appeared a few times. Possible read error: a much larger clone is one base away. This chain joins TRBV7-9 and TRBJ2-1, with D possibly matching TRBD1 (5 bases). This CDR3 has 13 amino acids. Germline V gene sequence: CDR1 SEHNR, CDR2 FQNEAQ (reference sequence). Trimming took 3 bases from V and 8 from J, leaving 11 bases between them. CDR3 sequence reads: CASSFPARDEQFF. The DNA for the CDR3 is TGTGCCAGCAGCTTCCCTGCCAGGGATGAGCAGTTCTTC.

This clonotype was counted at least ten times. The CDR3 bases are TGTGCCAGCAGTTGGGCTTTCGGGACAGGGACCCATCAGTTCTTC. Translated, it gives CASSWAFGTGTHQFF. V usage is TRBV12-3 or TRBV12-4 and J usage is TRBJ2-1, with 9 bases aligning to TRBD1. The ends lost 4 bases at V and 13 bases at J; junction bases unmatched: 14. This CDR3 has 15 residues.

Regarding this clonotype: This could be a read error, since a much larger clone is one nucleotide away. As the CDR3 is not closed by the conserved phenylalanine or tryptophan, this likely results from a read error. The chain combines TRBV5-1 with TRBJ1-4; no definite D call. Trimming pared 0 bases from V and 5 bases from J, leaving 2 bases between. The CDR3 sequence is 12 residues long. In germline, CDR1 is SGHRS, CDR2 YFSETQ. DNA for the CDR3: TGCGCCAGCAGCTTGGGAAATGAAAAACTGTTTATT. It is translated as CASSLGNEKLFI.

This clonotype was counted at least ten times. The chain has TRBV20-1 and TRBJ2-3; 11 positions match TRBD2. Germline loops: CDR1 DFQATT, CDR2 SNEGSKA (reference sequence). V shed 0 bases, J shed 3 bases, and the junction held 11 bases outside the gene matches. This CDR3 is 18 amino acids long. The CDR3 region is CSARDVLAGVSETDTQYF. Here the CDR3 DNA reads TGCAGTGCTAGAGATGTACTAGCGGGAGTCTCCGAGACAGATACGCAGTATTTT.

This clonotype was seen repeatedly, ten times or more. This chain connects TRBV12-3 or TRBV12-4 to TRBJ2-5; the match to TRBD1 covers 8 bases. CDR3 size: 13 residues. V was pared by 7 bases and J by 5 bases, with 6 bases of the junction left unmatched. The CDR3 sequence: CASNLRGRETQYF. CDR3 sequence (DNA): TGTGCCAGCAACCTCAGGGGGCGGGAGACCCAGTACTTC.

In its sample, this clonotype was seen many times. The CDR3 spells CASSFGGGETQYF. DNA of the CDR3: TGTGCCAGCAGCTTTGGAGGGGGAGAGACCCAGTACTTC. This chain uses TRBV11-2 with TRBJ2-5, with D tentatively TRBD1 or TRBD2 (6 bases each). Trimming removed 3 bases from V and 4 bases from J, with 9 bases in between. The CDR3 runs to 13 residues. The germline gives CDR1 SGHAT, CDR2 FQNNGV.

The chain couples TRBV7-3 to TRBJ2-1; 10 bases map to TRBD1. The CDR3 has 15 amino acids. Germline CDR1 is SGHTA and CDR2 is FQGTGA. V gave up 4 bases and J gave up 4 bases; unmatched junction bases: 4. CDR3: CASSSGTGAYNEQFF. The CDR3 bases are TGTGCCAGCAGCTCCGGGACAGGGGCTTACAATGAGCAGTTCTTC.

This clonotype was recorded many times. The V call is TRBV6-1, the J call TRBJ1-5; D possibly corresponds to TRBD1 (5 bases). Germline V lookup: CDR1 MNHNS, CDR2 SASEGT. Trimming took off 7 bases at V and 3 bases at J, with 13 bases between the two ends. This CDR3 comprises 14 residues. CDR3 DNA: TGTGCCAGCAATCGAGGGACCACCAATCAGCCCCAGCATTTT. Protein: CASNRGTTNQPQHF.

This clonotype was recorded at least ten times. V and J are TRBV29-1 and TRBJ2-1, with 9 nucleotides matching TRBD2. Looked up from germline, CDR1 is SQVTM and CDR2 is ANQGSEA. CDR3 length equals 15 residues. Germline trimming cut 5 bases from V and 6 bases from J; bases unmatched to any gene: 11. The CDR3 here is CSVRPDGTSFNEQFF. The CDR3 nucleotides are TGCAGCGTTCGTCCCGATGGGACTAGCTTCAATGAGCAGTTCTTC.

This clonotype has just a few counts. The rearrangement joins TRBV20-1 to TRBJ2-3; 9 bases fit TRBD1. In germline, CDR1 is DFQATT, CDR2 SNEGSKA (reference sequence). The CDR3 loop spans 14 amino acids. J was trimmed by 1 base and V by 1 base; bases with no gene match: 0. Here the CDR3 reads CSARGTGGTDTQYF. CDR3 DNA sequence: TGCAGTGCTAGAGGGACAGGGGGCACAGATACGCAGTATTTT.

This clonotype was observed a handful of times. This chain connects TRBV7-6 to TRBJ2-1; TRBD2 aligns across 12 bases. Germline V gene sequence: CDR1 SGHVS, CDR2 FNYEAQ. This CDR3 is 15 amino acids long. V shed 5 bases, J shed 7 bases, and the junction held 6 bases outside the gene matches. In DNA form, the CDR3 reads TGTGCCAGCAGCCCGACTAGCGGGAGTAGAAATGAGCAGTTCTTC. Residues: CASSPTSGSRNEQFF.